The 12 T cell receptor beta chains given below trace back to one sample, sequenced in a study of Ad26.COV2.S vaccination and SARS-CoV-2 variants (dated by TCRdb to about 2021). Library construction relied on the immunoSEQ multiplex PCR assay. TCRdb provides this immuneACCESS table in a form limited to in-frame rearrangements. Some clones are lacking; in checked studies, under half of them reflect an unresolved V gene, and why the rest are absent is not known. The sample records under 400,000 clones, 80% to 90% of which are singletons. The ten biggest clones cover about 3% of the sample. The treatment or condition label corresponds to: some 19 received Ad26.COV2.S at low or high dose, single or two shots; several received placebo; per-sample allocation not given. For vaccine and placebo recipients, the sequenced repertoires came from samples collected on day 63 after the first injection. Source: peripheral blood, taken in a trial of Ad26.COV2.S vaccine versus placebo. The receptors come from a person aged 18 to 65 who received the Ad26.COV2.S COVID-19 vaccine or a placebo.

The gene calls are TRBV10-1 and TRBJ1-1; TRBD1 is a possible D gene (6 bases). V was cut by 2 bases and J by 0 bases, with 13 bases left in between. Germline-derived CDR1 and CDR2 are WNHNN and SYGVQD (reference sequence). CDR3 length: 16 residues. CDR3 coding DNA: TGCGCCAGCAGTGAGAGGACGACAGGTCTGAACACTGAAGCTTTCTTT. This encodes CASSERTTGLNTEAFF.

With regard to this clone: The same CDR3 arises from other DNA sequences in this sample as well. The chain employs TRBV3-1 (or the pseudogene TRBV3-2) and TRBJ1-3; D not resolved. Germline CDR1 and CDR2: LGHDT and YNNKEL (reference sequence). This CDR3 contains 13 residues. V lost 1 base and J lost 4, with 5 bases in between. The CDR3 DNA follows: TGTGCCAGCAGCCAAGGACCGGGAAACACCATATATTTT. It is translated as CASSQGPGNTIYF.

In the case of this clone: A much bigger clone sits one base away, suggesting this may be a read error. At the DNA level, this CDR3 is encoded by other sequences in the same sample as well. The rearrangement joins TRBV5-6 to TRBJ1-4, with D unclear. V lost 0 bases to trimming and J lost 7 bases, with 1 base between them. This CDR3 is 11 amino acids long. Germline CDR1 and CDR2: SGHDT and YYEEEE. CDR3 region: CASSLGEKLFF. Written as DNA, the CDR3 is TGTGCCAGCAGCTTGGGTGAAAAACTGTTTTTT.

J is TRBJ2-5 and V is TRBV27; D is possibly TRBD1 (6 bases). Trimming removed 6 bases from V and 3 bases from J, with 23 bases in between. Germline V CDR1 and CDR2: MNHEY, SMNVEV (reference sequence). The CDR3 runs to 17 residues. Written as DNA, the CDR3 is TGTGCCAGCAGCCCGTTATATGAACAGGGAATCGAAGAGACCCAGTACTTC. Translation: CASSPLYEQGIEETQYF.

This clone was found many times. The chain carries TRBV5-1 and TRBJ1-1; D unclear. The CDR3 spans 13 residues. Germline loops: CDR1 SGHRS, CDR2 YFSETQ. V lost 1 base to trimming and J lost 6 bases, with 10 bases between them. The CDR3 bases are TGCGCCAGCAGCTTGATGTCAGCGGCTGAAGCTTTCTTT. It translates to CASSLMSAAEAFF.

The V and J genes are TRBV4-1 and TRBJ1-2; the match to TRBD1 covers 7 bases. This CDR3 comprises 15 residues. V dropped 4 bases and J dropped 4; count of bases not matched to a gene: 9. The germline CDR1 and CDR2 sequences are MGHRA and YSYEKL. CDR3 protein: CASSRRQGVPYGYTF. The DNA of the CDR3 is TGCGCCAGCAGCCGGAGACAGGGAGTCCCCTATGGCTACACCTTC.

The sample holds one count of this clone. The genes are TRBV7-3 and TRBJ2-2; D is ambiguous. This CDR3 spans 11 amino acids. Trimming cost V 1 base and J 7 bases, with 1 base left between them. Germline assignment: CDR1 SGHTA and CDR2 FQGTGA. The CDR3 coding sequence is TGTGCCAGCAGCTTAAGCGGGGAGCTGTTTTTT. This sequence encodes CASSLSGELFF.

The gene calls are TRBV18 and TRBJ1-1, with 10 bases aligning to TRBD1. This CDR3 has 14 amino acids. J lost 6 bases, V lost 3 bases, and 4 bases had no gene match. From germline, CDR1 is KGHSH and CDR2 LQKENI. CDR3 coding DNA: TGTGCCAGCTCACCTTTCGGACAGGGGGCTGAAGCTTTCTTT. Encoded protein: CASSPFGQGAEAFF.

V and J are TRBV12-5 and TRBJ2-7; D may be TRBD1 (6 bases). Looked up from germline, CDR1 is LGHNT and CDR2 is FRNRAP. The CDR3 is 14 residues long. The V and J ends lost 6 bases and 5 bases respectively, with 17 bases between them. The CDR3 DNA sequence: TGTGCTAGTGGCAAGACAGGTCTGGGCAACGAGCAGTACTTC. This sequence encodes CASGKTGLGNEQYF.

V and J are TRBV5-5 and TRBJ2-2; 8 positions agree with TRBD2. The J segment lost 6 bases and the V segment lost 4 bases, leaving 5 bases of the junction unmatched. CDR3 size: 14 residues. Germline V gene sequence: CDR1 SGHKS, CDR2 YYEKEE (reference sequence). CDR3: CASSLRAGAGELFF. The CDR3 nucleotides are TGTGCCAGCAGCCTCCGAGCGGGAGCCGGGGAGCTGTTTTTT. Combining the CDR3 with reference TRBV5-5 and TRBJ2-2 gives the whole variable domain DAGVTQSPTHLIKTRGQQVTLRCSPISGHKSVSWYQQVLGQGPQFIFQYYEKEERGRGNFPDRFSARQFPNYSSELNVNALLLGDSALYLCASSLRAGAGELFFGEGSRLTVL.

The genes are TRBV7-9 and TRBJ1-2; D gene ambiguous. CDR3 length: 13 amino acids. Trimming took 7 bases from V and 7 from J, leaving 16 bases between them. CDR1 is SEHNR and CDR2 is FQNEAQ in the germline V gene (reference sequence). The DNA of the CDR3 is TGTGCCAGCACCCCCCGGCAGTCTACTGGCTACACCTTC. It specifies CASTPRQSTGYTF.

The rearrangement links TRBV27 to TRBJ1-2; D gene uncertain. The CDR3 is made up of 14 amino acids. Trimming removed 2 bases at V and 2 bases at J, with 9 bases between. Per the germline V gene, CDR1 is MNHEY and CDR2 is SMNVEV (reference sequence). The CDR3 DNA is TGTGCCAGCAGTTTAAACAGCCAAAACTATGGCTACACCTTC. Amino acid sequence: CASSLNSQNYGYTF.